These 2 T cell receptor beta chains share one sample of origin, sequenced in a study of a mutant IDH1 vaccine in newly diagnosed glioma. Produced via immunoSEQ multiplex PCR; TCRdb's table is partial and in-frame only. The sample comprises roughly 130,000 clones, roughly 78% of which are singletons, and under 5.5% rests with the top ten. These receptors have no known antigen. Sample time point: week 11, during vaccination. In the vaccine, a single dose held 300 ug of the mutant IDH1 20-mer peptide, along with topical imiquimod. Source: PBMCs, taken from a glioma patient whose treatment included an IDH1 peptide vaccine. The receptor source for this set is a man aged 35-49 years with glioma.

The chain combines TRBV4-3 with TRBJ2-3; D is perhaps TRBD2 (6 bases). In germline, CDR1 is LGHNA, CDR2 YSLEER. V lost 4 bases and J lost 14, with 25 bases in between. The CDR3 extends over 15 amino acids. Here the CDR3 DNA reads TGCGCCAGCAGCCTTTCTAGCGCTTCCCCCCTCCTTCCGTATTTT. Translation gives CASSLSSASPLLPYF.

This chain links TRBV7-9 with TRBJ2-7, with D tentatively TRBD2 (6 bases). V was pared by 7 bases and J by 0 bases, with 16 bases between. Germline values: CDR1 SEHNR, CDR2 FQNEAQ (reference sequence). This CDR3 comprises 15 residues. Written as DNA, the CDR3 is TGTGCCAGCACCTCGGGACTCCTTCGCTCCTACGAGCAGTACTTC. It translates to CASTSGLLRSYEQYF.